These 17 T cell receptor beta chains were sequenced from one sample in a study of cytomegalovirus exposure and HLA in healthy donors. PCR amplification relied on 60 Vbeta primers (plus 13 Jbeta primers). TCRdb's table, derived via immunoSEQ multiplex PCR, lists solely in-frame clones and lacks some. The profile shows more than 95,000 clones, around 77% of them singletons. The sequenced sample consisted of PBMCs. The receptors come from a woman in her forties in good health and CMV-seropositive.

The chain combines TRBV14 with TRBJ2-2; 7 nucleotides match TRBD2. The trim removed 0 bases at V and 4 bases at J, leaving 8 bases unmatched. This CDR3 is built from 17 residues. Germline assignment: CDR1 SGHDN and CDR2 FVKESK. DNA for the CDR3: TGTGCCAGCAGCCAAGATACCAGCGGGATTATCACCGGGGAGCTGTTTTTT. The encoded protein is CASSQDTSGIITGELFF.

This sequence joins TRBV9 and TRBJ2-2; 9 nucleotides align to TRBD2. The CDR3 is 15 amino acids. The germline gives CDR1 SGDLS, CDR2 YYNGEE. Trimming cost V 7 bases and J 2 bases; bases outside gene matches: 6. The CDR3 bases are TGTGCCAGCGGGACGACTAGCGGAAACACCGGGGAGCTGTTTTTT. The encoded protein is CASGTTSGNTGELFF.

The chain recombines TRBV6-5 with TRBJ2-1; a weak D match, TRBD1 (5 bases). Trimming took 9 bases from V and 2 from J, leaving 8 bases between them. Germline V CDR1 and CDR2: MNHEY, SVGAGI. The CDR3 spans 12 residues. CDR3 in DNA: TGTGCCAGTTACAGGACCTACAATGAGCAGTTCTTC. Translating it yields CASYRTYNEQFF.

The chain links TRBV30 to TRBJ1-2; no clear D gene. Germline CDR1 reads GTSNPN; CDR2 reads SVGIG (reference sequence). V was clipped by 0 bases and J by 8 bases, with 13 bases between them. The CDR3 length is 13 residues. The CDR3 loop is CAWSVLPEGGYTF. CDR3 sequence (DNA): TGTGCCTGGAGTGTCCTGCCGGAGGGAGGCTACACCTTC.

The CDR3 reads CATMDRTYNEQFF. The CDR3 coding sequence is TGTGCCACCATGGACAGGACTTACAATGAGCAGTTCTTC. This chain joins TRBV19 and TRBJ2-1; 7 bases line up with TRBD1. With 10 bases clipped from V and 4 bases from J, the junction kept 7 bases outside the gene matches. Germline CDR1 LNHDA, CDR2 SQIVND (reference sequence). The CDR3 has 13 amino acids.

In DNA form, the CDR3 reads TGCGCCAGCAGCTTGGTAGGGGATTCCTACAATGAGCAGTTCTTC. Its protein is CASSLVGDSYNEQFF. J is TRBJ2-1 and V is TRBV5-1, with D possibly TRBD1 on 5 matching bases. Germline V gene lookup returns CDR1 SGHRS and CDR2 YFSETQ. The CDR3 is 15 amino acids. Trimming removed 0 bases at V and 1 base at J, with 8 bases between.

V usage is TRBV4-1 and J usage is TRBJ1-3; 10 nucleotides agree with TRBD1. The CDR3 consists of 21 residues. V trimming: 3 bases; J trimming: 0 bases; junction bases outside the gene matches: 17. Germline assignment: CDR1 MGHRA and CDR2 YSYEKL. The DNA for the CDR3 is TGCGCCAGCAGCCACCTACGGGGGGGACAGGGGCCCAAAAGCTCTGGAAACACCATATATTTT. The encoded protein is CASSHLRGGQGPKSSGNTIYF.

The genes are TRBV7-8 and TRBJ2-7; the D gene is possibly TRBD2 (6 bases). The CDR3 runs to 14 residues. The germline V gene has CDR1 SGHVS and CDR2 FQNEAQ. Trimming took 1 base from V and 3 from J, leaving 10 bases between them. The CDR3 DNA is TGTGCCAGCAGCTTAGGACTAGGAGACTACGAGCAGTACTTC. It codes for CASSLGLGDYEQYF.

This chain connects TRBV14 to TRBJ2-7; D is uncertain. Germline V CDR1 and CDR2: SGHDN, FVKESK. The ends were cut back, 9 bases at V and 3 bases at J, with 6 bases in the middle. This CDR3 has 10 residues. The CDR3 DNA is TGTGCCAGTACGCGCTACGAGCAGTACTTC. Translated, it gives CASTRYEQYF.

This clone was recorded only once. V gene TRBV19 combines with J gene TRBJ1-2; possible D gene TRBD1, 6 bases. With 3 bases removed from V and 1 base from J, the gap between germline ends came to 12 bases. The CDR3 covers 15 residues. Germline CDR1 LNHDA, CDR2 SQIVND (reference sequence). The CDR3 DNA is TGTGCCAGTAGTATCCGGGGACACCTTAACTATGGCTACACCTTC. It yields the protein CASSIRGHLNYGYTF.

This sequence joins TRBV30 and TRBJ1-1; tentatively, D is TRBD1 (6 bases). Germline CDR1 and CDR2: GTSNPN and SVGIG (reference sequence). V shed 1 base and J shed 6 bases, with 15 bases lying between them. The CDR3 covers 14 residues. CDR3 coding DNA: TGTGCCTGGAGTGAGGGGACACCGAATTCTGAAGCTTTCTTT. Translating gives CAWSEGTPNSEAFF.

The chain couples TRBV10-2 to TRBJ2-1, with TRBD2 matching 13 bases. The germline gives CDR1 WSHSY, CDR2 SAAADI. J was trimmed by 6 bases and V by 4 bases; bases with no gene match: 6. This CDR3 has 16 residues. The CDR3 DNA follows: TGCGCCAGCAGTGGGACTAGCGGGAGAGGAGGCAATGAGCAGTTCTTC. Translating it yields CASSGTSGRGGNEQFF.

The chain links TRBV7-9 to TRBJ1-1, with 7 bases fitting TRBD1. In germline, CDR1 is SEHNR, CDR2 FQNEAQ (reference sequence). The CDR3 loop spans 13 amino acids. The V segment lost 11 bases and the J segment 4 bases; nucleotides outside the gene matches: 10. CDR3 region: CAGGSRGSTEAFF. CDR3 coding DNA: TGTGCCGGAGGGTCCAGGGGGAGCACTGAAGCTTTCTTT.

The V and J genes are TRBV7-9 and TRBJ2-5, with D possibly matching TRBD2 (5 bases). Per germline, CDR1 SEHNR and CDR2 FQNEAQ (reference sequence). Trimming removed 5 bases from V and 11 bases from J, with 18 bases in between. The CDR3 contains 13 residues. The CDR3 DNA reads as TGTGCCAGCAGCCTGGTTGGGAGTTGGGAGCAGTACTTC. This translates into CASSLVGSWEQYF. The full variable domain, in which reference TRBV7-9 and TRBJ2-5 provide the parts outside the CDR3, is DTGVSQNPRHKITKRGQNVTFRCDPISEHNRLYWYRQTLGQGPEFLTYFQNEAQLEKSRLLSDRFSAERPKGSFSTLEIQRTEQGDSAMYLCASSLVGSWEQYFGPGTRLLVL.

The chain has TRBV28 and TRBJ2-7; 10 bases align to TRBD2. The CDR3 runs 15 residues. Germline CDR1 MDHEN, CDR2 SYDVKM. J gave up 9 bases and V 5 bases, and 13 bases lay outside the gene matches. The CDR3 bases are TGTGCCAGCAGTCCTGGGGGTAGCGGGAGGTTAGCGCAGTACTTC. This encodes CASSPGGSGRLAQYF.

CDR3 sequence reads: CASSVGVGGGGANEKLFF. The CDR3 DNA is TGTGCCAGCAGCGTAGGTGTCGGAGGCGGGGGGGCTAATGAAAAACTGTTTTTT. This chain joins TRBV9 and TRBJ1-4, with D perhaps matching TRBD1 (5 bases). Germline CDR1 reads SGDLS; CDR2 reads YYNGEE. The CDR3 extends over 18 amino acids. V was cut by 0 bases and J by 3 bases, with 18 bases left in between.

The chain joins TRBV28 to TRBJ1-5; 7 bases align to TRBD1. There are 16 residues in the CDR3. From germline, CDR1 is MDHEN and CDR2 SYDVKM. V gave up 5 bases and J gave up 9 bases; unmatched junction bases: 16. CDR3 sequence (DNA): TGTGCCAGCAGTCGCGACAGGGACAGCCTTTATCCGCCCCAGCATTTT. This gives the protein CASSRDRDSLYPPQHF.